The 11 T cell receptor beta chains reported below all come from one sample, sequenced in a study of T cell changes during pregnancy in multiple sclerosis. Using immunoSEQ multiplex PCR, the repertoire was profiled, and TCRdb retains in-frame clones only, with some absent. Found here are under 30,000 clones, about 88% of them singletons; the top ten hold roughly 6.8%. Sample: CD8+ T cells from peripheral blood mononuclear cells, taken after pregnancy. These receptors all stem from a female donor with multiple sclerosis, enrolled in a pregnancy study.

V usage is TRBV5-4 and J usage is TRBJ2-5; D not resolved. CDR1 SGHNT and CDR2 YYREEE come from the germline V gene (reference sequence). V lost 0 bases to trimming and J lost 5 bases, with 14 bases between them. The CDR3 is 15 amino acids. DNA of the CDR3: TGTGCCAGCAGCTTGGCTCCTTCCTCTTCGGAGACCCAGTACTTC. It codes for CASSLAPSSSETQYF.

V gene TRBV10-2 combines with J gene TRBJ2-5, with 9 bases fitting TRBD1. The V gene end was trimmed by 6 bases and the J gene end by 4 bases; junction bases not matched to a gene: 9. This CDR3 region has 15 residues. Germline assignment: CDR1 WSHSY and CDR2 SAAADI. CDR3 nucleotides: TGCGCCAGCAGAGTAAGCGGGGACAGGGTAGAGACCCAGTACTTC. Amino acids: CASRVSGDRVETQYF.

This chain links TRBV27 with TRBJ2-3; the D gene is possibly TRBD2 (6 bases). This CDR3 region has 15 residues. Trimming removed 6 bases from V and 0 bases from J, with 13 bases in between. Germline-derived CDR1 and CDR2 are MNHEY and SMNVEV (reference sequence). The CDR3 bases are TGTGCCAGCAGCCGGGACTTTACTAGCACAGATACGCAGTATTTT. Protein product: CASSRDFTSTDTQYF.

The rearrangement uses TRBV19 and TRBJ2-1; D gene unclear. With 8 bases removed from V and 6 bases from J, the gap between germline ends came to 11 bases. Germline V gene lookup returns CDR1 LNHDA and CDR2 SQIVND (reference sequence). The CDR3 consists of 12 residues. Here the CDR3 reads CASSTLGNEQFF. CDR3 coding DNA: TGTGCCAGTTCCACTCTTGGCAATGAGCAGTTCTTC.

The V gene is TRBV5-6, the J gene TRBJ2-7; D is perhaps TRBD1 (5 bases). Germline V gene lookup returns CDR1 SGHDT and CDR2 YYEEEE. The CDR3 sequence is 15 residues long. V shed 4 bases and J shed 1 base, with 15 bases lying between them. The CDR3 loop is CASSPGPKGSYEQYF. In DNA, the CDR3 is TGTGCCAGCAGCCCAGGGCCCAAAGGATCCTACGAGCAGTACTTC.

J is TRBJ2-1 and V is TRBV5-6; 7 positions agree with TRBD2. With 1 base clipped from V and 7 bases from J, the junction kept 8 bases outside the gene matches. The CDR3 runs 15 residues. The germline CDR1 and CDR2 sequences are SGHDT and YYEEEE. CDR3 amino acids: CASSLRVGGSNEQFF. CDR3 nucleotides: TGTGCCAGCAGCTTGAGGGTGGGCGGGAGTAATGAGCAGTTCTTC.

CDR3 sequence (DNA): TGTGCCAGTAGTGCCAGCGGGAGAGGTAATGATGAGCAGTTCTTC. Translated: CASSASGRGNDEQFF. This sequence joins TRBV19 and TRBJ2-1, with 8 bases matching TRBD2. Germline CDR1 reads LNHDA; CDR2 reads SQIVND (reference sequence). The CDR3 runs 15 residues. Trimming removed 5 bases from V and 8 bases from J; junction bases left unmatched: 11.

The genes are TRBV14 and TRBJ2-7; the D gene is possibly TRBD1 (6 bases). The CDR3 is 14 residues long. The germline CDR1 and CDR2 sequences are SGHDN and FVKESK. Trimming took 1 base from V and 4 from J, leaving 11 bases between them. This CDR3 is CASSQARGSYEQYF. DNA for the CDR3: TGTGCCAGCAGCCAAGCCAGGGGCTCTTACGAGCAGTACTTC.

This rearrangement joins TRBV25-1 to TRBJ1-2; 8 nucleotides align to TRBD1. The CDR3 has 14 amino acids. The germline gives CDR1 MGHDK, CDR2 SYGVNS. V lost 2 bases to trimming and J lost 4 bases; unmatched junction nucleotides: 3. The DNA for the CDR3 is TGTGCCAGCAGTGAACGTGACAGGGGCTATGGCTACACCTTC. It encodes CASSERDRGYGYTF.

This chain links TRBV28 with TRBJ1-3; unclear D gene. Germline-derived CDR1 and CDR2 are MDHEN and SYDVKM. This CDR3 comprises 14 residues. V lost 3 bases and J 0 bases, leaving 6 bases between the germline ends. This CDR3 reads CASSLSNSGNTIYF. In DNA form, the CDR3 reads TGTGCCAGCAGTTTGTCTAACTCTGGAAACACCATATATTTT.

The CDR3 is CASSSPRSGREDEQYF. The CDR3 nucleotides are TGTGCCAGCAGTTCCCCCAGGAGCGGGAGGGAGGACGAGCAGTACTTC. This rearrangement joins TRBV27 to TRBJ2-7; 10 bases agree with TRBD2. The CDR3 contains 16 residues. Trimming removed 4 bases from V and 5 bases from J; junction bases left unmatched: 11. Looked up from germline, CDR1 is MNHEY and CDR2 is SMNVEV (reference sequence).